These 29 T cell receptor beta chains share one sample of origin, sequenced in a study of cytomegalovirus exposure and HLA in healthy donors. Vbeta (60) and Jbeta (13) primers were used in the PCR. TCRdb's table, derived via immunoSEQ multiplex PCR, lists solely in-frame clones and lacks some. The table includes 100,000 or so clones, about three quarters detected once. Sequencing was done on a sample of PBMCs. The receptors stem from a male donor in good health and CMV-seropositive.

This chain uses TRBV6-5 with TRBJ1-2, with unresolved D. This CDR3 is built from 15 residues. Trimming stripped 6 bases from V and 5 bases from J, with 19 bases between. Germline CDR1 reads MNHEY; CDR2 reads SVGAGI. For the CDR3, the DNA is TGTGCCAGCAGCGGCGGTCCCTCATTAGGTTATGGCTACACCTTC. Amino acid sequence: CASSGGPSLGYGYTF.

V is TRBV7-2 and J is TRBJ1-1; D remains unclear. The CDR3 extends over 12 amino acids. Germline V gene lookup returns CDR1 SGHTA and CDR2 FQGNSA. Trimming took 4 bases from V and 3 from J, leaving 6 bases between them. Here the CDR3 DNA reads TGTGCCAGCAGCTCAAGCGACACTGAAGCTTTCTTT. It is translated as CASSSSDTEAFF.

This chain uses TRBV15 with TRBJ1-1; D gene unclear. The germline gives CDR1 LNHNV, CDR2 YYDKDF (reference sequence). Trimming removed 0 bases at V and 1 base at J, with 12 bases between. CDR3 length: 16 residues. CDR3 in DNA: TGTGCCACCAGCAGAGATTTCTTCCCGTCGAACACTGAAGCTTTCTTT. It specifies CATSRDFFPSNTEAFF.

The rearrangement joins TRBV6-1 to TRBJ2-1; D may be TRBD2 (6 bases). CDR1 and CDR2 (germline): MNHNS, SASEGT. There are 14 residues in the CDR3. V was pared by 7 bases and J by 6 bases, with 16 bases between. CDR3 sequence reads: CASKVGGFINEQFF. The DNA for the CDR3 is TGTGCCAGCAAAGTGGGGGGTTTCATCAATGAGCAGTTCTTC.

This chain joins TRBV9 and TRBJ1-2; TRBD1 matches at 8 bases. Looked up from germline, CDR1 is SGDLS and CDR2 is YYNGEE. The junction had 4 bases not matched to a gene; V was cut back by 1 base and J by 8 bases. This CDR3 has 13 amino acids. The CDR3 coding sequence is TGTGCCAGCAGCGTAAGGACAGGGCAGGGCTACACCTTC. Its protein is CASSVRTGQGYTF.

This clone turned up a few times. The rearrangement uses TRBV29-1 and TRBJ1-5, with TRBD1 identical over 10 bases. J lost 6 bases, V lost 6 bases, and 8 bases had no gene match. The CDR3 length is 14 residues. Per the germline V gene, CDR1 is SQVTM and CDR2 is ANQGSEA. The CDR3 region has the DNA TGCAGCGTGGCCGGGACAGGGGTGAGTCAGCCCCAGCATTTT. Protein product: CSVAGTGVSQPQHF.

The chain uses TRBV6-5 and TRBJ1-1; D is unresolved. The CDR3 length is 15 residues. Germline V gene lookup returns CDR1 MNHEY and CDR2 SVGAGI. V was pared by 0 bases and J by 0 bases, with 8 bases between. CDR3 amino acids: CASSYSRELNTEAFF. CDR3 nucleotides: TGTGCCAGCAGTTACTCGAGGGAACTGAACACTGAAGCTTTCTTT.

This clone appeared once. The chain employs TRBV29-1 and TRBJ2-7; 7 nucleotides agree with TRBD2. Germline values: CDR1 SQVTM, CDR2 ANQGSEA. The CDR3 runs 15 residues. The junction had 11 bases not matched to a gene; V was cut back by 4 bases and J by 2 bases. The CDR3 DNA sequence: TGCAGCGTTGCCCTCGTTCGGGGGGAAACCTACGAGCAGTACTTC. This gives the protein CSVALVRGETYEQYF.

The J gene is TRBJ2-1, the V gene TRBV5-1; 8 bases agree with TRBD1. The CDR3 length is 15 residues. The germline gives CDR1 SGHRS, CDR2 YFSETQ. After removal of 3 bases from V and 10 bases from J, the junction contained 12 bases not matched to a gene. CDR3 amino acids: CASSSLTGAQGEQFF. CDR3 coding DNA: TGCGCCAGCAGCTCCTTGACAGGGGCTCAAGGAGAGCAGTTCTTC.

CDR3 sequence: CASRQGQGLDEQFF. The CDR3 DNA reads TGCGCCAGCAGACAGGGACAGGGCCTCGATGAGCAGTTCTTC. V gene TRBV5-1 combines with J gene TRBJ2-1, with 9 bases aligning to TRBD1. The trim removed 5 bases at V and 8 bases at J, leaving 8 bases unmatched. The germline gives CDR1 SGHRS, CDR2 YFSETQ. The CDR3 has 14 amino acids.

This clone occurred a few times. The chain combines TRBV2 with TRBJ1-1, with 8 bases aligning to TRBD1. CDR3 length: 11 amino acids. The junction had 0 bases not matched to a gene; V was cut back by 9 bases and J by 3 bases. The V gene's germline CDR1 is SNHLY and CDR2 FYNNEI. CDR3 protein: CARTGDTEAFF. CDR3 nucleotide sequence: TGTGCCAGGACAGGGGACACTGAAGCTTTCTTT.

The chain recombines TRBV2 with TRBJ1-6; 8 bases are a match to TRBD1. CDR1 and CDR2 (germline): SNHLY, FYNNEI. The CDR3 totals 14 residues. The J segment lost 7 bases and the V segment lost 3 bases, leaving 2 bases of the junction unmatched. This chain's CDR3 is CASSDRQGNSPLHF. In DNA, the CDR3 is TGTGCCAGCAGTGACCGACAGGGGAATTCACCCCTCCACTTT.

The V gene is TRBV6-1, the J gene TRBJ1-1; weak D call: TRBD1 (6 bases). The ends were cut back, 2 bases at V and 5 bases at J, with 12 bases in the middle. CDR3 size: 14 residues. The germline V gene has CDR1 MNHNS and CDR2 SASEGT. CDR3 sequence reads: CASSESGRGTEAFF. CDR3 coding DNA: TGTGCCAGCAGTGAAAGCGGCAGGGGAACTGAAGCTTTCTTT.

This chain's CDR3 is CATEAGGQGANVLTF. The DNA for the CDR3 is TGTGCCACCGAAGCGGGGGGACAAGGGGCCAACGTCCTGACTTTC. The V gene is TRBV6-4, the J gene TRBJ2-6, with 9 positions matching TRBD2. This CDR3 is built from 15 residues. Germline V gives CDR1 MRHNA, CDR2 SNTAGT. Losses at the gene ends were 10 bases for V and 4 bases for J; bases not matched to a gene: 8.

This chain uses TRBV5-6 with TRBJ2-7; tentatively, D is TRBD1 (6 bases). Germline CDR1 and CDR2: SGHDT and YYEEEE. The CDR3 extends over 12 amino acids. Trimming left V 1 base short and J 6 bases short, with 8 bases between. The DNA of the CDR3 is TGTGCCAGCAGCTTGACAGGGCTCGAGCAGTACTTC. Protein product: CASSLTGLEQYF.

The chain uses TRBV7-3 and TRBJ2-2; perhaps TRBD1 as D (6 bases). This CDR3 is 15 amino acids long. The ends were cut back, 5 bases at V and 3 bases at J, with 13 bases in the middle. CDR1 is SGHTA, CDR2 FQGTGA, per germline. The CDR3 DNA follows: TGTGCCAGCAGCCCTCAAACAGGGTACACCGGGGAGCTGTTTTTT. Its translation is CASSPQTGYTGELFF.

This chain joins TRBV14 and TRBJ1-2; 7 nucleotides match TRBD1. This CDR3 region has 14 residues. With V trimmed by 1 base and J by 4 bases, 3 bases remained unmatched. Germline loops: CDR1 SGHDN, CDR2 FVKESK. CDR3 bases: TGTGCCAGCAGCCAAGGGCGACAGGGCTATGGCTACACCTTC. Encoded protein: CASSQGRQGYGYTF.

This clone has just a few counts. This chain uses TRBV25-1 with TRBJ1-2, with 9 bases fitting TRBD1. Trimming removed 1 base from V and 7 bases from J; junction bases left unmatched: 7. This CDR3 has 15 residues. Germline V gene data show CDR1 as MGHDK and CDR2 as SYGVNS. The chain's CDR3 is CASSESSQGASGYTF. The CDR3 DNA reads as TGTGCCAGCAGTGAATCATCACAGGGGGCTAGTGGCTACACCTTC.

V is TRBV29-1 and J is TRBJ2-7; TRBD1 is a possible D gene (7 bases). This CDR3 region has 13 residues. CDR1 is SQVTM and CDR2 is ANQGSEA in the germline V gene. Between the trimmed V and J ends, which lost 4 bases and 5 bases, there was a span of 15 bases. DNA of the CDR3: TGCAGCGTTGGGAGGGGGACAGTCGACGAGCAGTACTTC. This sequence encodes CSVGRGTVDEQYF.

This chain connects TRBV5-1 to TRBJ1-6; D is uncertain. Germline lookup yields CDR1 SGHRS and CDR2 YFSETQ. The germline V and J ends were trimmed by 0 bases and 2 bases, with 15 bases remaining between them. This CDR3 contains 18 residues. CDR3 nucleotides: TGCGCCAGCAGCTTGGGGGCCTTTACAGTGACCTATAATTCACCCCTCCACTTT. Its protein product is CASSLGAFTVTYNSPLHF.

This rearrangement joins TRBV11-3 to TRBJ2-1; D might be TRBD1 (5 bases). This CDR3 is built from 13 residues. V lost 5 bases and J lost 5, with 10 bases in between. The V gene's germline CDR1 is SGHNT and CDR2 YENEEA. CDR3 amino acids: CASSPTEHNEQFF. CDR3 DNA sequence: TGTGCCAGCAGCCCGACAGAGCACAATGAGCAGTTCTTC. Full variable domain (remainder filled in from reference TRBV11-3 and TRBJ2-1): EAGVVQSPRYKIIEKKQPVAFWCNPISGHNTLYWYLQNLGQGPELLIRYENEEAVDDSQLPKDRFSAERLKGVDSTLKIQPAELGDSAVYLCASSPTEHNEQFFGPGTRLTVL.

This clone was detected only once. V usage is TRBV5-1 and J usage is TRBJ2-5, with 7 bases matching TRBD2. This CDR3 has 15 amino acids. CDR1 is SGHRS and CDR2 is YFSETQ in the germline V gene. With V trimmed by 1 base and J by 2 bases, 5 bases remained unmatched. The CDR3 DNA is TGCGCCAGCAGCTTGACGGGGGGTGTACAAGAGACCCAGTACTTC. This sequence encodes CASSLTGGVQETQYF.

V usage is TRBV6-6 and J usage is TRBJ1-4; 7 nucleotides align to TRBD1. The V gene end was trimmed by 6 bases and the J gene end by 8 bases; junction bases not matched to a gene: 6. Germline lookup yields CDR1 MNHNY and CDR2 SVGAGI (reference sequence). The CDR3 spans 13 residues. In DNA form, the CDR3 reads TGTGCCAGCAGCCGACAGGGTGGAGAAAAACTGTTTTTT. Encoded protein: CASSRQGGEKLFF.

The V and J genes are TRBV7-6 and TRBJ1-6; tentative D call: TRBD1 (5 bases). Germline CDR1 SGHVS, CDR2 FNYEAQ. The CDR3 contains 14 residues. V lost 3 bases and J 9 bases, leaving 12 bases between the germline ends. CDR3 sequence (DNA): TGTGCCAGCAGCTTGGGTCAGGGAGGTTCACCCCTCCACTTT. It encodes CASSLGQGGSPLHF.

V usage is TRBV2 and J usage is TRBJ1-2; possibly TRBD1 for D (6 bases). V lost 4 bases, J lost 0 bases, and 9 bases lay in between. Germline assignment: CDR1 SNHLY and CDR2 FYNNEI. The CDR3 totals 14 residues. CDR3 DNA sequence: TGTGCCAGCAGTGCTGACAGGACTAACTATGGCTACACCTTC. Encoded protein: CASSADRTNYGYTF. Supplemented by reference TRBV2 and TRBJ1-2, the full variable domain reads EPEVTQTPSHQVTQMGQEVILRCVPISNHLYFYWYRQILGQKVEFLVSFYNNEISEKSEIFDDQFSVERPDGSNFTLKIRSTKLEDSAMYFCASSADRTNYGYTFGSGTRLTVV.

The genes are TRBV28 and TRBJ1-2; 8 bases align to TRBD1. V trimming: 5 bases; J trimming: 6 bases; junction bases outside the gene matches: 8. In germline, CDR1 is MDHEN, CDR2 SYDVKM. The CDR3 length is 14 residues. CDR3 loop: CASSPRRGRHGYTF. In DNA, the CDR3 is TGTGCCAGCAGTCCACGCAGGGGGCGGCATGGCTACACCTTC.

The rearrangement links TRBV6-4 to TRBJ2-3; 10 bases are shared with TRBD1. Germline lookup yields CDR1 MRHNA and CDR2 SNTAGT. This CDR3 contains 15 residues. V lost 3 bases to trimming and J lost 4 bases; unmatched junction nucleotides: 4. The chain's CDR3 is CASSETGGGADTQYF. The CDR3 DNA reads TGTGCCAGCAGTGAGACAGGGGGCGGGGCAGATACGCAGTATTTT.

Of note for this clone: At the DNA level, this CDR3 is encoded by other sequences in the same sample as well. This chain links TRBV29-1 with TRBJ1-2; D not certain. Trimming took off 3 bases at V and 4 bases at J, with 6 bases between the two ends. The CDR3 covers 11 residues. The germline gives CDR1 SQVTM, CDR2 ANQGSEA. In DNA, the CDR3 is TGCAGCGTTGAGTCTCGCTATGGCTACACCTTC. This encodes CSVESRYGYTF.

In DNA, the CDR3 is TGTGCCAGCAGGGGACAGGGGGCACAGCCCCAGCATTTT. It is translated as CASRGQGAQPQHF. The rearrangement links TRBV6-5 to TRBJ1-5; 12 nucleotides align to TRBD1. Looked up from germline, CDR1 is MNHEY and CDR2 is SVGAGI. The CDR3 extends over 13 amino acids. V gave up 6 bases and J gave up 7 bases; unmatched junction bases: 1.